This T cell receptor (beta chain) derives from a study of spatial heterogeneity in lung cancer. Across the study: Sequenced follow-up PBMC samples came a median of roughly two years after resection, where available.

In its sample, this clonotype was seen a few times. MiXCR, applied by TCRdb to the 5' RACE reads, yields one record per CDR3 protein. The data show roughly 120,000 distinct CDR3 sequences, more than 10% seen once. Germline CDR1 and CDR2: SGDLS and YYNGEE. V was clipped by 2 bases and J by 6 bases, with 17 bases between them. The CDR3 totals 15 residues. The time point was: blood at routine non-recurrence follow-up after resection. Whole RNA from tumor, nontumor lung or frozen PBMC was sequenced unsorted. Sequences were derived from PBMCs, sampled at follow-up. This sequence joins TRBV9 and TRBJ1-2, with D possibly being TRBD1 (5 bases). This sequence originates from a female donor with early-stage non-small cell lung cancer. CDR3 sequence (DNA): TGTGCCAGCAGCGTCGGGGCCAAAGGAAACGATGGCTACACCTTC. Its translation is CASSVGAKGNDGYTF.